The 9 T cell receptor beta chains given below trace back to one sample, sequenced in a study of blood T cell repertoires in COVID-19 (dated by TCRdb to 2019 to 2021). Library generation was performed with the immunoSEQ multiplex PCR assay. TCRdb mirrors the immuneACCESS table, restricted to in-frame sequences. Some clones are absent from its copies; in checked studies, under half trace to an unresolved V gene, and the reason for the others is unknown. The sample table records about 270,000 clones; approximately 86% of these occur just once. The ten largest make up 3.1% of the sample. The sample comprised peripheral blood. Receptor source: a woman younger than 35 with acute or convalescent COVID-19.

The chain joins TRBV10-3 to TRBJ2-2; no definite D call. This CDR3 comprises 16 residues. The V gene lost 2 bases and the J gene lost 4 bases, with 14 bases spanning the gap. Germline V lookup: CDR1 ENHRY, CDR2 SYGVKD. The CDR3 reads CAISEASEVVTGELFF. The CDR3 DNA is TGTGCCATCAGTGAGGCCAGCGAGGTCGTCACCGGGGAGCTGTTTTTT.

The chain couples TRBV24-1 to TRBJ2-3, with D possibly matching TRBD1 (7 bases). Trimming cost V 9 bases and J 0 bases, with 21 bases left between them. The CDR3 has 17 residues. The germline V gene has CDR1 KGHDR and CDR2 SFDVKD. The CDR3 loop is CATETQGGASSTDTQYF. CDR3 bases: TGTGCCACCGAGACGCAGGGGGGAGCCAGCAGCACAGATACGCAGTATTTT.

This sequence joins TRBV24-1 and TRBJ2-3; D gene uncertain. V dropped 0 bases and J dropped 6 bases, with 3 bases sitting between them. The length of the CDR3 is 12 residues. Germline V gene sequence: CDR1 KGHDR, CDR2 SFDVKD. This CDR3 is CATSDLRDTQYF. In DNA form, the CDR3 reads TGTGCCACCAGTGATTTGCGGGATACGCAGTATTTT.

V gene TRBV14 combines with J gene TRBJ2-5, with D tentatively TRBD2 (5 bases). CDR3 length equals 15 residues. The V gene lost 2 bases and the J gene lost 0 bases, with 10 bases spanning the gap. Germline-derived CDR1 and CDR2 are SGHDN and FVKESK. This CDR3 reads CASSQPTGYQETQYF. CDR3 sequence (DNA): TGTGCCAGCAGCCAACCGACGGGGTACCAAGAGACCCAGTACTTC.

The rearrangement joins TRBV7-2 to TRBJ2-1; D is possibly TRBD2 (5 bases). In germline, CDR1 is SGHTA, CDR2 FQGNSA. The CDR3 runs 14 residues. Trimming stripped 2 bases from V and 9 bases from J, with 14 bases between. This CDR3 is CASSLRSGLAEQFF. The CDR3 coding sequence is TGTGCCAGCAGCTTAAGGAGTGGGCTAGCTGAGCAGTTCTTC.

There are many counts of this clone. The rearrangement joins TRBV7-2 to TRBJ2-2; weak D call: TRBD1 (7 bases). This CDR3 has 16 residues. The germline V gene has CDR1 SGHTA and CDR2 FQGNSA. V dropped 6 bases and J dropped 2 bases, with 16 bases sitting between them. The CDR3 DNA is TGTGCCAGCAGGGACCAGGGGGGACTTAACACCGGGGAGCTGTTTTTT. It encodes CASRDQGGLNTGELFF.

This clone was counted once. The chain couples TRBV5-4 to TRBJ1-1, with D maybe TRBD1 (6 bases). Germline lookup yields CDR1 SGHNT and CDR2 YYREEE (reference sequence). The CDR3 extends over 15 amino acids. The V and J ends lost 1 base and 0 bases respectively, with 10 bases between them. In nucleotides, the CDR3 is TGTGCCAGCAGCTTGTCACAGGGAATGAACACTGAAGCTTTCTTT. As protein: CASSLSQGMNTEAFF.

The rearrangement links TRBV7-2 to TRBJ2-7; D gene ambiguous. V gave up 5 bases and J gave up 6 bases, with 14 bases separating them. The CDR3 length is 13 residues. Germline V lookup: CDR1 SGHTA, CDR2 FQGNSA. CDR3 sequence (DNA): TGTGCCAGCAGCCCCTCACCAGCAGGCGAGCAGTACTTC. It specifies CASSPSPAGEQYF.

The chain combines TRBV5-6 with TRBJ1-6, with D uncertain. Trimming cost V 0 bases and J 9 bases, with 7 bases left between them. CDR1 is SGHDT and CDR2 is YYEEEE in the germline V gene. This CDR3 has 13 amino acids. This CDR3 is CASSLVVGSPLHF. In DNA form, the CDR3 reads TGTGCCAGCAGCTTGGTGGTCGGTTCACCCCTCCACTTT.